These 29 T cell receptor beta chains were all obtained from the same sample, sequenced in a study of human T cells and chemical hapten exposure. Documented time point: healthy volunteer bleed at 2 weeks. Unfractionated whole blood yielded the extracted total RNA. One entry per CDR3 protein, called by TCRdb with MiXCR from the RACE reads. In the table there are 130,000 or so distinct CDR3 sequences, 8.5% to 9.5% of which are singletons. Specimen: whole blood. These receptor sequences come from a male donor in good health. Some clones in this sample may be carry-over from other donors' samples.

Concerning this clonotype itself: Relative to the germline gene, one junction end is altered; a read error may explain this. The genes are TRBV15 and TRBJ2-7; D uncertain. The CDR3 is made up of 13 amino acids. The germline V gene has CDR1 LNHNV and CDR2 YYDKDF (reference sequence). CDR3 coding DNA: TGTGTCACCAGCAGAGGCGGAACCTACGAGCAGTACTTC. Amino acids: CVTSRGGTYEQYF. Variable domain in full (rest from reference TRBV15 and TRBJ2-7): DAMVIQNPRYQVTQFGKPVTLSCSQTLNHNVMYWYQQKSSQAPKLLFHYYDKDFNNEADTPDNFQSRRPNTSFCFLDIRSPGLGDTAMYLCVTSRGGTYEQYFGPGTRLTVT.

In its sample, this clonotype was seen a few times. CDR3 in amino acids: CSAPGAHTYNEQFF. CDR3 coding DNA: TGCAGTGCTCCCGGGGCTCATACCTACAATGAGCAGTTCTTC. J is TRBJ2-1 and V is TRBV20-1; D tentatively reads TRBD1 or TRBD2 (5 bases each). The germline gives CDR1 DFQATT, CDR2 SNEGSKA (reference sequence). The CDR3 runs to 14 residues. V lost 5 bases and J lost 2, with 13 bases in between.

This clonotype was seen more than once but under ten times. The chain uses TRBV6-1 and TRBJ2-7; TRBD2 matches at 12 bases. Germline-derived CDR1 and CDR2 are MNHNS and SASEGT. The ends lost 8 bases at V and 2 bases at J; junction bases unmatched: 4. This CDR3 is 14 amino acids long. The CDR3 region has the DNA TGTGCCAGCGAGACTAGCGGGAGTACCTACGAGCAGTACTTC. Protein sequence: CASETSGSTYEQYF.

This clonotype was recorded a few times. Here the CDR3 DNA reads TGTGCCAGCAGCCTGAGACTAGCGGAGCAATACAATGAGCAGTTCTTC. The encoded protein is CASSLRLAEQYNEQFF. This sequence joins TRBV3-1 and TRBJ2-1; 9 nucleotides line up with TRBD2. The CDR3 consists of 16 residues. Germline CDR1 LGHDT, CDR2 YNNKEL (reference sequence). Germline trimming cut 4 bases from V and 4 bases from J; bases unmatched to any gene: 8.

This clonotype showed up many times. This chain connects TRBV25-1 to TRBJ1-1; D is undetermined. V was pared by 4 bases and J by 5 bases, with 8 bases between. Germline V gene sequence: CDR1 MGHDK, CDR2 SYGVNS. CDR3 length: 12 residues. CDR3 protein: CASSAVGTEAFF. DNA of the CDR3: TGTGCCAGCAGTGCCGTGGGTACTGAAGCTTTCTTT.

The chain employs TRBV2 and TRBJ2-1; 10 bases match TRBD2. Trimming cost V 2 bases and J 7 bases; bases outside gene matches: 2. Germline V CDR1 and CDR2: SNHLY, FYNNEI. The CDR3 extends over 14 amino acids. In nucleotides, the CDR3 is TGTGCCAGCAGTGAAAGCGGGGGGGCGAATGAGCAGTTCTTC. This gives the protein CASSESGGANEQFF.

This clonotype was recorded many times. The rearrangement joins TRBV10-3 to TRBJ2-7; D gene uncertain. V lost 3 bases and J 2 bases, leaving 11 bases between the germline ends. Germline V gives CDR1 ENHRY, CDR2 SYGVKD. This CDR3 spans 14 amino acids. CDR3 coding DNA: TGTGCCATCAGTGATGGTCCAGTCCCCTACGAGCAGTACTTC. Translating gives CAISDGPVPYEQYF.

V and J are TRBV5-1 and TRBJ2-1, with 7 bases aligning to TRBD1. Looked up from germline, CDR1 is SGHRS and CDR2 is YFSETQ. V trimming: 0 bases; J trimming: 3 bases; junction bases outside the gene matches: 6. The CDR3 has 16 amino acids. Here the CDR3 DNA reads TGCGCCAGCAGCTTGGCCGAACAGGGGCTCTACAATGAGCAGTTCTTC. Translated, it gives CASSLAEQGLYNEQFF.

The genes are TRBV7-2 and TRBJ2-1, with 11 bases identical to TRBD1. The germline CDR1 and CDR2 sequences are SGHTA and FQGNSA. V was pared by 5 bases and J by 7 bases, with 10 bases of the junction left unmatched. The CDR3 totals 16 residues. This CDR3 is CASSPGGQGARNEQFF. For the CDR3, the DNA is TGTGCCAGCAGCCCGGGAGGACAGGGGGCGCGAAATGAGCAGTTCTTC.

The chain has TRBV18 and TRBJ2-5; no clear D. CDR1 is KGHSH and CDR2 is LQKENI in the germline V gene. CDR3 size: 13 residues. The V end lost 6 bases, the J end lost 2 bases, and 10 bases lay between the germline ends. Written as DNA, the CDR3 is TGTGCCAGCTCCCCAGACATACAAGAGACCCAGTACTTC. Translation: CASSPDIQETQYF. The full variable domain, its missing parts supplied by reference TRBV18 and TRBJ2-5, is NAGVMQNPRHLVRRRGQEARLRCSPMKGHSHVYWYRQLPEEGLKFMVYLQKENIIDESGMPKERFSAEFPKEGPSILRIQQVVRGDSAAYFCASSPDIQETQYFGPGTRLLVL.

Details on this clonotype: Possible read error: a much larger clone is one base away. This chain uses TRBV6-5 with TRBJ2-6, with 9 bases that match TRBD2. This CDR3 contains 17 residues. CDR1 MNHEY and CDR2 SVGAGI come from the germline V gene. CDR3 sequence reads: CASQREVALSGTNVLTF. CDR3 sequence (DNA): TGTGCCAGCCAGCGGGAGGTTGCGCTCTCTGGGACCAACGTCCTGACTTTC.

This clonotype has a handful of counts. The chain combines TRBV7-8 with TRBJ2-3; D not resolved. Germline V gene data show CDR1 as SGHVS and CDR2 as FQNEAQ. Trimming left V 4 bases short and J 0 bases short, with 11 bases between. This CDR3 region has 15 residues. This chain's CDR3 is CASSSDRRSTDTQYF. CDR3 bases: TGTGCCAGCAGCTCGGACCGTCGCAGCACAGATACGCAGTATTTT.

This clonotype was observed many times. The chain links TRBV11-2 to TRBJ2-1; the match to TRBD1 covers 8 bases. The CDR3 length is 14 residues. J lost 8 bases, V lost 2 bases, and 5 bases had no gene match. Germline loops: CDR1 SGHAT, CDR2 FQNNGV. The CDR3 protein is CASSLWGRGHEQFF. CDR3 in DNA: TGTGCCAGCAGCTTATGGGGCAGGGGGCATGAGCAGTTCTTC.

This clonotype turned up a few times. The rearrangement uses TRBV5-4 and TRBJ2-2, with 7 nucleotides matching TRBD1. Germline assignment: CDR1 SGHNT and CDR2 YYREEE (reference sequence). The CDR3 is 17 amino acids. V lost 3 bases to trimming and J lost 4 bases; unmatched junction nucleotides: 12. CDR3 bases: TGTGCCAGCAGCTCACAATGGACAGGCTCCATCACCGGGGAGCTGTTTTTT. Amino acids: CASSSQWTGSITGELFF.

Only a few counts were recorded for this clonotype. The CDR3 region is CASSALLVTDTQYF. CDR3 nucleotides: TGTGCCAGCAGCGCCTTACTAGTCACAGATACGCAGTATTTT. The J gene is TRBJ2-3, the V gene TRBV13; D is possibly TRBD2 (5 bases). V dropped 5 bases and J dropped 2 bases, with 11 bases sitting between them. The CDR3 totals 14 residues. Per germline, CDR1 PRHDT and CDR2 FYEKMQ (reference sequence).

This clonotype was found many times. The J gene is TRBJ2-7, the V gene TRBV5-1, with D perhaps TRBD1 or TRBD2 (5 bases each). Germline CDR1 reads SGHRS; CDR2 reads YFSETQ. Trimming removed 2 bases from V and 4 bases from J, with 13 bases in between. The CDR3 length is 14 residues. DNA for the CDR3: TGCGCCAGCAGCTTCAGGGAGCCGCGGTACGAGCAGTACTTC. This sequence encodes CASSFREPRYEQYF. The variable domain in full, completed from reference TRBV5-1 and TRBJ2-7, reads KAGVTQTPRYLIKTRGQQVTLSCSPISGHRSVSWYQQTPGQGLQFLFEYFSETQRNKGNFPGRFSGRQFSNSRSEMNVSTLELGDSALYLCASSFREPRYEQYFGPGTRLTVT.

V usage is TRBV3-1 and J usage is TRBJ1-2; D possibly corresponds to TRBD1 (5 bases). The CDR3 has 14 residues. Germline V gene sequence: CDR1 LGHDT, CDR2 YNNKEL (reference sequence). Trimming took off 6 bases at V and 10 bases at J, with 21 bases between the two ends. CDR3 DNA sequence: TGTGCCAGCAGTGCCGGGACCAATCAGGGTGACTACACCTTC. Protein product: CASSAGTNQGDYTF.

The chain has TRBV6-6 and TRBJ1-5, with TRBD1 as a possible D gene (5 bases). Trimming shortened V by 5 bases and J by 0 bases, and 26 bases separated the two germline ends. Germline-derived CDR1 and CDR2 are MNHNY and SVGAGI (reference sequence). The CDR3 consists of 20 residues. CDR3 in DNA: TGTGCCAGCAGTCGTGTGGGGGGGGAGCGGACGGGCTATAGCAATCAGCCCCAGCATTTT. Encoded protein: CASSRVGGERTGYSNQPQHF.

This clonotype was seen only a few times. This chain connects TRBV20-1 to TRBJ2-5; D is perhaps TRBD2 (5 bases). The length of the CDR3 is 12 residues. The V end was cut by 7 bases, the J end by 1 base, with 10 bases between. CDR1 and CDR2 from the germline V gene are DFQATT and SNEGSKA (reference sequence). This CDR3 is CSVGVIQETQYF. DNA of the CDR3: TGCAGTGTCGGGGTAATCCAAGAGACCCAGTACTTC.

The sample holds many counts of this clonotype. V usage is TRBV10-3 and J usage is TRBJ2-5, with a tentative D call TRBD2 (7 bases). This CDR3 has 14 amino acids. V lost 4 bases and J lost 1, with 10 bases in between. Per germline, CDR1 ENHRY and CDR2 SYGVKD. As DNA, the CDR3 is TGTGCCATCAGTGCGGCGGGGGCCCAAGAGACCCAGTACTTC. It codes for CAISAAGAQETQYF.

The chain combines TRBV7-9 with TRBJ2-7; weak D call: TRBD1 (6 bases). Germline V CDR1 and CDR2: SEHNR, FQNEAQ (reference sequence). The CDR3 has 15 residues. V was cut by 1 base and J by 2 bases, with 12 bases left in between. Here the CDR3 reads CASSLGSGQTYEQYF. CDR3 nucleotide sequence: TGTGCCAGCAGCTTAGGGTCTGGACAGACCTACGAGCAGTACTTC.

The genes are TRBV25-1 and TRBJ2-7; D is perhaps TRBD1 (5 bases). V lost 4 bases and J lost 3, with 10 bases in between. The CDR3 is made up of 13 amino acids. Germline CDR1 is MGHDK and CDR2 is SYGVNS. The CDR3 DNA sequence: TGTGCCAGCAGTGTACTTCAGGGCTACGAGCAGTACTTC. Residues: CASSVLQGYEQYF.

This clonotype showed up just a few times. This rearrangement joins TRBV20-1 to TRBJ2-6; 7 nucleotides agree with TRBD2. Germline V gene lookup returns CDR1 DFQATT and CDR2 SNEGSKA (reference sequence). The length of the CDR3 is 17 residues. J gave up 0 bases and V 1 base, and 6 bases lay outside the gene matches. The DNA for the CDR3 is TGCAGTGCTAGAGTCGGGGGGAGCATCTCTGGGGCCAACGTCCTGACTTTC. This encodes CSARVGGSISGANVLTF.

This clonotype was detected a few times. The rearrangement links TRBV19 to TRBJ2-2, with 9 bases aligning to TRBD2. From germline, CDR1 is LNHDA and CDR2 SQIVND (reference sequence). V gave up 6 bases and J gave up 5 bases; unmatched junction bases: 16. The CDR3 sequence is 18 residues long. CDR3 sequence reads: CASSPIWGGGAWTGELFF. The CDR3 nucleotides read TGTGCCAGTAGCCCAATATGGGGCGGGGGGGCCTGGACCGGGGAGCTGTTTTTT.

This clonotype was seen a few times. The chain's CDR3 is CAISGGDGSTDTQYF. The CDR3 DNA follows: TGTGCCATCAGCGGAGGGGACGGCAGCACAGATACGCAGTATTTT. J is TRBJ2-3 and V is TRBV10-3, with D perhaps matching TRBD2 (6 bases). The CDR3 totals 15 residues. Trimming removed 6 bases from V and 0 bases from J, with 13 bases in between. Germline V gives CDR1 ENHRY, CDR2 SYGVKD.

This clonotype has more than one count but fewer than ten. This chain uses TRBV3-1 with TRBJ2-2; possibly TRBD2 for D (6 bases). This CDR3 is built from 16 residues. CDR1 and CDR2 (germline): LGHDT, YNNKEL (reference sequence). Trimming cost V 4 bases and J 7 bases, with 19 bases left between them. The CDR3 here is CASSPSGMGGLGELFF. Here the CDR3 DNA reads TGTGCCAGCAGCCCTTCAGGGATGGGAGGTCTCGGGGAGCTGTTTTTT.

The chain joins TRBV19 to TRBJ1-5; the match to TRBD1 covers 7 bases. The V gene end was trimmed by 5 bases and the J gene end by 6 bases; junction bases not matched to a gene: 4. The CDR3 has 13 amino acids. Per the germline V gene, CDR1 is LNHDA and CDR2 is SQIVND (reference sequence). CDR3 bases: TGTGCCAGTAGTTCTGACAGGGTTCAGCCCCAGCATTTT. This gives the protein CASSSDRVQPQHF.

Concerning this clonotype: A much larger clone lies a single base off, so this may be a read error. The chain employs TRBV7-9 and TRBJ2-1; 9 positions agree with TRBD2. The length of the CDR3 is 16 residues. The germline gives CDR1 SEHNR, CDR2 FQNEAQ (reference sequence). The CDR3 region has the DNA TGTGCCAGCAGCTTAGGGGCTAGCGGGACCTACAATGAGCAGCTCTTC. It specifies CASSLGASGTYNEQLF.

The chain combines TRBV5-1 with TRBJ2-3, with unresolved D. The germline CDR1 and CDR2 sequences are SGHRS and YFSETQ. Trimming left V 0 bases short and J 4 bases short, with 12 bases between. The length of the CDR3 is 15 residues. The CDR3 nucleotides read TGCGCCAGCAGCTTGGAGGGATCCTCATCAGATACGCAGTATTTT. This codes for CASSLEGSSSDTQYF.